This entry lists 24 T cell receptor beta chains sequenced from one sample in a study of T cell responses to AZD1222 COVID-19 vaccine. Using immunoSEQ multiplex PCR, the repertoire was profiled, and TCRdb retains in-frame clones only, with some absent. The data show around 200,000 clones, approximately 95% seen once. Sample: peripheral blood, taken on day 0 of AZD1222 vaccination. These receptors were obtained from an adult in good health.

The rearrangement uses TRBV11-2 and TRBJ1-2, with D unresolved. Looked up from germline, CDR1 is SGHAT and CDR2 is FQNNGV. Deletions cut 3 bases from V and 6 bases from J, with 8 bases between. This CDR3 has 12 amino acids. As DNA, the CDR3 is TGTGCCAGCAGCTTTTTCGGGGATGGCTACACCTTC. As protein: CASSFFGDGYTF.

This chain connects TRBV19 to TRBJ2-3, with 8 bases identical to TRBD2. Trimming removed 6 bases from V and 6 bases from J; junction bases left unmatched: 8. The germline CDR1 and CDR2 sequences are LNHDA and SQIVND (reference sequence). This CDR3 has 14 residues. The CDR3 loop is CASRAGVLRDTQYF. For the CDR3, the DNA is TGTGCCAGTAGAGCGGGGGTCCTCCGGGATACGCAGTATTTT.

This rearrangement joins TRBV27 to TRBJ2-2, with 13 bases fitting TRBD2. The V segment lost 6 bases and the J segment 2 bases; nucleotides outside the gene matches: 3. CDR1 and CDR2 from the germline V gene are MNHEY and SMNVEV (reference sequence). CDR3 length equals 16 residues. The CDR3 DNA reads as TGTGCCAGCAGACTAGCGGGAGGGCCTAACACCGGGGAGCTGTTTTTT. It is translated as CASRLAGGPNTGELFF.

This chain joins TRBV15 and TRBJ1-4; no clear D gene. The CDR3 runs to 15 residues. CDR1 is LNHNV and CDR2 is YYDKDF in the germline V gene (reference sequence). Trimming stripped 0 bases from V and 4 bases from J, with 9 bases between. The CDR3 DNA reads as TGTGCCACCAGCAGAGATCGGACGGTTAATGAAAAACTGTTTTTT. As protein: CATSRDRTVNEKLFF.

The chain uses TRBV5-8 and TRBJ1-2, with no clear D. Trimming took 4 bases from V and 2 from J, leaving 6 bases between them. In germline, CDR1 is SGHTS, CDR2 YDEGEE. The CDR3 has 12 residues. CDR3 nucleotides: TGTGCCAGCAGCGCGAAAAACTATGGCTACACCTTC. Translation: CASSAKNYGYTF.

The J gene is TRBJ1-2, the V gene TRBV27; tentatively, D is TRBD1 (5 bases). The CDR3 extends over 12 amino acids. Germline V gives CDR1 MNHEY, CDR2 SMNVEV (reference sequence). Trimming removed 4 bases from V and 7 bases from J, with 10 bases in between. The CDR3 region is CASSSRDSGYTF. CDR3 in DNA: TGTGCCAGCAGTTCCAGGGATTCTGGCTACACCTTC.

V is TRBV6-1 and J is TRBJ1-6, with D uncertain. CDR3 length: 14 residues. Looked up from germline, CDR1 is MNHNS and CDR2 is SASEGT. The V end was cut by 2 bases, the J end by 7 bases, with 9 bases between. CDR3 in DNA: TGTGCCAGCAGTGAAATTGTCTTGAATTCACCCCTCCACTTT. It specifies CASSEIVLNSPLHF.

The chain carries TRBV15 and TRBJ1-3, with D unresolved. CDR3 length: 15 residues. Trimming shortened V by 4 bases and J by 1 base, and 11 bases separated the two germline ends. The germline CDR1 and CDR2 sequences are LNHNV and YYDKDF (reference sequence). The CDR3 here is CATSTNRLSGNTIYF. DNA for the CDR3: TGTGCCACCAGCACTAACCGGCTTTCTGGAAACACCATATATTTT.

The chain has TRBV21-1 and TRBJ1-5; TRBD1, the table's D call, was not compared with the DNA. TRBV21-1 has pseudogene status. This CDR3 contains 18 residues. The CDR3 sequence is CASTERGKQGNGRQPQHF. The CDR3 bases are TGTGCCAGCACAGAAAGGGGAAAACAGGGGAACGGTAGACAGCCCCAGCATTTT.

The rearrangement uses TRBV10-3 and TRBJ1-6; tentative D call: TRBD1 (6 bases). Germline V CDR1 and CDR2: ENHRY, SYGVKD. This CDR3 has 14 residues. Trimming removed 4 bases from V and 7 bases from J, with 11 bases in between. The CDR3, as DNA: TGTGCCATCAGTGGGAGGCAGGGGAATTCACCCCTCCACTTT. Translating gives CAISGRQGNSPLHF.

The chain is built from TRBV6-5 and TRBJ1-1; the D gene is possibly TRBD1 (6 bases). V lost 4 bases to trimming and J lost 4 bases, with 13 bases between them. Germline-derived CDR1 and CDR2 are MNHEY and SVGAGI. This CDR3 has 14 residues. The CDR3 coding sequence is TGTGCCAGCAGTTTACATAGGGGGAGCACTGAAGCTTTCTTT. It yields the protein CASSLHRGSTEAFF.

Many counts were recorded for this clone. The rearrangement links TRBV20-1 to TRBJ1-5, with D possibly TRBD1 on 6 matching bases. CDR1 is DFQATT, CDR2 SNEGSKA, per germline (reference sequence). This CDR3 region has 13 residues. Trimming stripped 3 bases from V and 7 bases from J, with 13 bases between. The CDR3 nucleotides are TGCAGTGCTAGTCGCAGGGGAAACCAGCCCCAGCATTTT. Its protein product is CSASRRGNQPQHF.

V and J are TRBV10-3 and TRBJ2-3; D gene unclear. Germline V gene lookup returns CDR1 ENHRY and CDR2 SYGVKD. This CDR3 contains 12 residues. Trimming removed 8 bases at V and 5 bases at J, with 11 bases between. The CDR3 region has the DNA TGTGCCATCGGGCTGGACGGAGATACGCAGTATTTT. This sequence encodes CAIGLDGDTQYF.

CDR3 protein: CSVEETLNRAEAFF. Here the CDR3 DNA reads TGCAGCGTTGAAGAAACATTAAACAGGGCTGAAGCTTTCTTT. V and J are TRBV29-1 and TRBJ1-1; D is possibly TRBD1 (6 bases). The CDR3 contains 14 residues. Trimming shortened V by 0 bases and J by 6 bases, and 14 bases separated the two germline ends. Germline CDR1 SQVTM, CDR2 ANQGSEA.

The chain links TRBV11-3 to TRBJ2-1; the D gene is possibly TRBD2 (5 bases). With 2 bases removed from V and 9 bases from J, the gap between germline ends came to 14 bases. The CDR3 loop spans 14 amino acids. Germline V lookup: CDR1 SGHNT, CDR2 YENEEA. The CDR3 bases are TGTGCCAGCAGCTTAAATCCCGCGGGTCGTGAGCAGTTCTTC. Translation: CASSLNPAGREQFF.

The CDR3 sequence is CASSILGMNTEAFF. CDR3 nucleotides: TGTGCCAGTAGTATCCTGGGTATGAACACTGAAGCTTTCTTT. V is TRBV19 and J is TRBJ1-1; D remains ambiguous. The CDR3 extends over 14 amino acids. V gave up 3 bases and J gave up 0 bases, with 8 bases separating them. Germline V CDR1 and CDR2: LNHDA, SQIVND (reference sequence). The full variable domain, in which reference TRBV19 and TRBJ1-1 provide the parts outside the CDR3, is DGGITQSPKYLFRKEGQNVTLSCEQNLNHDAMYWYRQDPGQGLRLIYYSQIVNDFQKGDIAEGYSVSREKKESFPLTVTSAQKNPTAFYLCASSILGMNTEAFFGQGTRLTVV.

The chain is built from TRBV5-1 and TRBJ1-3; no firm D call. V was pared by 0 bases and J by 4 bases, with 2 bases between. Germline-derived CDR1 and CDR2 are SGHRS and YFSETQ. This CDR3 contains 12 residues. The CDR3 reads CASSLEGNTIYF. DNA of the CDR3: TGCGCCAGCAGCTTGGAAGGAAACACCATATATTTT.

V gene TRBV5-6 combines with J gene TRBJ1-5, with a tentative D call TRBD1 (5 bases). This CDR3 comprises 16 residues. The V gene lost 4 bases and the J gene lost 3 bases, with 17 bases spanning the gap. CDR1 and CDR2 from the germline V gene are SGHDT and YYEEEE. The CDR3 protein is CASSPGPLGINQPQHF. In nucleotides, the CDR3 is TGTGCCAGCAGCCCGGGGCCCTTAGGCATCAATCAGCCCCAGCATTTT.

V usage is TRBV5-1 and J usage is TRBJ1-2; 7 positions match TRBD1. Trimming at V came to 0 bases and at J to 2 bases, leaving 7 bases not matched to a gene. CDR3 length equals 16 residues. Germline-derived CDR1 and CDR2 are SGHRS and YFSETQ. CDR3 in amino acids: CASSLGIPGQNYGYTF. CDR3 sequence (DNA): TGCGCCAGCAGCTTGGGCATCCCGGGACAGAACTATGGCTACACCTTC.

This sequence joins TRBV11-2 and TRBJ1-1; a weak D match, TRBD1 (5 bases). The CDR3 contains 14 residues. The germline gives CDR1 SGHAT, CDR2 FQNNGV. Trimming left V 4 bases short and J 1 base short, with 10 bases between. The CDR3 DNA sequence: TGTGCCAGCAGCTCGCACACAGGGAACACTGAAGCTTTCTTT. Its protein is CASSSHTGNTEAFF.

As concerns this clone: The germline gene is not matched at one end of the junction; a read error may be the cause. The chain is built from TRBV12-3 or TRBV12-4 and TRBJ1-3, with D unclear. This CDR3 contains 13 residues. Here the CDR3 DNA reads TGTGCCAGCACTTTAGACTCTGGAAACACCATATATTTT. It yields the protein CASTLDSGNTIYF.

The genes are TRBV7-9 and TRBJ2-7; 7 nucleotides agree with TRBD2. The CDR3 is 13 amino acids. The trim removed 5 bases at V and 5 bases at J, leaving 6 bases unmatched. CDR1 and CDR2 (germline): SEHNR, FQNEAQ (reference sequence). This chain's CDR3 is CASSGGETHEQYF. CDR3 nucleotides: TGTGCCAGCAGCGGGGGGGAGACCCACGAGCAGTACTTC.

The V call is TRBV30, the J call TRBJ1-1; D unresolved. This CDR3 has 15 residues. Trimming cost V 4 bases and J 3 bases, with 18 bases left between them. Germline V CDR1 and CDR2: GTSNPN, SVGIG (reference sequence). CDR3: CAWTIAPLRDTEAFF. CDR3 nucleotide sequence: TGTGCCTGGACCATAGCTCCACTTCGGGACACTGAAGCTTTCTTT.

The chain links TRBV2 to TRBJ1-4; no definite D call. The CDR3 loop spans 14 amino acids. In germline, CDR1 is SNHLY, CDR2 FYNNEI. Trimming cost V 3 bases and J 5 bases, with 10 bases left between them. In nucleotides, the CDR3 is TGTGCCAGCAGTGACCAGCTTGGGAATGAAAAACTGTTTTTT. Protein: CASSDQLGNEKLFF.